The 22 T cell receptor beta chains in this list originate from one sample, sequenced in a study of CD8+CD57+ T cells in acquired aplastic anemia. Profiling that covered TCR beta VDJ and CDR3 relied on genomic DNA as its template. TCRdb re-derived calls from the reads in MiXCR, one entry per CDR3 protein. The sample includes about 190,000 distinct CDR3 sequences, about half seen only once; the top ten take approximately 15%. Sequencing was performed on sorted CD4+, CD8+, or CD8+CD57+ T cells (not recorded which) from PBMCs. The receptors originated from a human donor in good health, serving as a control.

V gene TRBV7-8 combines with J gene TRBJ2-7; TRBD1 or TRBD2 may be the D gene (5 bases each). V was trimmed by 4 bases and J by 1 base, leaving 11 bases between them. CDR3 length equals 14 residues. From germline, CDR1 is SGHVS and CDR2 FQNEAQ. This CDR3 reads CASSSYGTSYEQYF. CDR3 nucleotides: TGTGCCAGCAGCTCCTACGGGACGTCCTACGAGCAGTACTTC.

As for this clonotype: A junction end diverges from the germline sequence, so it may reflect a read error. The chain couples TRBV10-3 to TRBJ2-7; no clear D gene. Germline loops: CDR1 ENHRY, CDR2 SYGVKD. The CDR3 length is 16 residues. The CDR3 loop reads CAISESSIRQAGEQYF. CDR3 in DNA: TGCGCCATCAGTGAGTCGTCCATTAGGCAGGCTGGCGAGCAGTACTTC.

This clonotype occurred a few times. The chain joins TRBV20-1 to TRBJ2-7, with D perhaps matching TRBD2 (6 bases). Germline V gene lookup returns CDR1 DFQATT and CDR2 SNEGSKA (reference sequence). This CDR3 comprises 16 residues. V was clipped by 2 bases and J by 5 bases, with 22 bases between them. The CDR3 bases are TGCAGTGCTAGAACTCTGGATCCATCCAGGAGGGACGAGCAGTACTTC. Protein product: CSARTLDPSRRDEQYF.

This clonotype was recorded many times. This chain uses TRBV6-5 with TRBJ1-1; no firm D call. The CDR3 totals 12 residues. V gave up 5 bases and J gave up 9 bases, with 13 bases separating them. Germline CDR1 and CDR2: MNHEY and SVGAGI. This chain's CDR3 is CASSDQSRKAFF. The CDR3 bases are TGTGCCAGCAGTGATCAGTCGCGAAAAGCTTTCTTT.

The rearrangement joins TRBV7-2 to TRBJ1-1; 8 bases line up with TRBD1. V was clipped by 6 bases and J by 4 bases; unmatched bases: 7. This CDR3 has 14 residues. Germline V CDR1 and CDR2: SGHTA, FQGNSA. The CDR3 reads CASRPTGEATEAFF. CDR3 nucleotides: TGTGCCAGCAGGCCGACAGGGGAGGCCACTGAAGCTTTCTTT.

This clonotype was observed a handful of times. V is TRBV19 and J is TRBJ2-5; 8 bases agree with TRBD1. The CDR3 is made up of 13 amino acids. The V gene end was trimmed by 5 bases and the J gene end by 3 bases; junction bases not matched to a gene: 2. Germline V gene lookup returns CDR1 LNHDA and CDR2 SQIVND (reference sequence). The CDR3 nucleotides are TGTGCCAGTAGTCCGGACAGGGAAGAGACCCAGTACTTC. Residues: CASSPDREETQYF. The whole variable domain, filled in from reference TRBV19 and TRBJ2-5, reads DGGITQSPKYLFRKEGQNVTLSCEQNLNHDAMYWYRQDPGQGLRLIYYSQIVNDFQKGDIAEGYSVSREKKESFPLTVTSAQKNPTAFYLCASSPDREETQYFGPGTRLLVL.

The V and J genes are TRBV10-3 and TRBJ1-4; D unclear. The ends were cut back, 6 bases at V and 13 bases at J, with 21 bases in the middle. The CDR3 runs 14 residues. Germline V gene lookup returns CDR1 ENHRY and CDR2 SYGVKD. The CDR3 is CAISPRGSPESLFF. CDR3 DNA: TGTGCCATCAGCCCCAGAGGCAGCCCAGAGTCACTGTTTTTT.

The CDR3 sequence: CASSFPGGGQSSYNEQFF. CDR3 coding DNA: TGTGCCAGCAGCTTCCCGGGCGGGGGTCAAAGCTCCTACAATGAGCAGTTCTTC. The V gene is TRBV7-2, the J gene TRBJ2-1; 7 positions agree with TRBD2. The CDR3 covers 18 residues. J gave up 0 bases and V 3 bases, and 11 bases lay outside the gene matches. From germline, CDR1 is SGHTA and CDR2 FQGNSA.

This clonotype was counted only a few times. This chain uses TRBV9 with TRBJ1-2, with D perhaps TRBD1 (5 bases). CDR1 SGDLS and CDR2 YYNGEE come from the germline V gene. The CDR3 runs 14 residues. The ends were cut back, 4 bases at V and 4 bases at J, with 14 bases in the middle. This chain's CDR3 is CASSTGTALYGYTF. The CDR3 nucleotides read TGTGCCAGCAGCACCGGGACCGCTCTCTATGGCTACACCTTC.

This clonotype has at least ten counts. The genes are TRBV5-5 and TRBJ1-3, with D perhaps TRBD1 (5 bases). CDR3 length equals 14 residues. Trimming stripped 0 bases from V and 3 bases from J, with 7 bases between. CDR1 SGHKS and CDR2 YYEKEE come from the germline V gene (reference sequence). DNA for the CDR3: TGTGCCAGCAGCTTGGGGGGGATTGGAAACACCATATATTTT. This sequence encodes CASSLGGIGNTIYF.

As concerns this clonotype: Germline and junction disagree at one end, which may indicate a read error. The chain couples TRBV7-9 to TRBJ1-2; 8 nucleotides agree with TRBD1. The CDR3 totals 14 residues. From germline, CDR1 is SEHNR and CDR2 FQNEAQ (reference sequence). The CDR3 reads CASSSGTGIYGYIF. DNA for the CDR3: TGTGCCAGCAGCTCAGGGACAGGAATTTATGGCTACATCTTC. Using reference TRBV7-9 and TRBJ1-2 for the parts outside the CDR3, the full variable domain is DTGVSQNPRHKITKRGQNVTFRCDPISEHNRLYWYRQTLGQGPEFLTYFQNEAQLEKSRLLSDRFSAERPKGSFSTLEIQRTEQGDSAMYLCASSSGTGIYGYIFGSGTRLTVV.

The CDR3 bases are TGTGCCATCAGTGAAGTACAGGGGAAGGCCTTCTTT. Its translation is CAISEVQGKAFF. The V and J genes are TRBV10-3 and TRBJ1-1; 7 bases map to TRBD1. The germline gives CDR1 ENHRY, CDR2 SYGVKD. Losses at the gene ends were 3 bases for V and 14 bases for J; bases not matched to a gene: 9. CDR3 length: 12 amino acids.

This clonotype was detected many times. The chain joins TRBV3-1 to TRBJ2-7; 7 nucleotides agree with TRBD1. In germline, CDR1 is LGHDT, CDR2 YNNKEL (reference sequence). J lost 2 bases, V lost 4 bases, and 5 bases had no gene match. This CDR3 has 14 amino acids. CDR3 loop: CASSPQQGPYEQYF. Written as DNA, the CDR3 is TGTGCCAGCAGCCCGCAACAGGGGCCCTACGAGCAGTACTTC.

As regards this clonotype: One end of the junction varies from germline; a read error may be responsible. The chain carries TRBV24-1 and TRBJ2-6; D is perhaps TRBD1 (7 bases). The CDR3 is 18 amino acids. CDR1 KGHDR and CDR2 SFDVKD come from the germline V gene. The chain's CDR3 is CATSDPGPGGYGGNVLTF. CDR3 bases: TGTGCCACCAGTGACCCTGGGCCAGGGGGGTATGGGGGCAACGTCCTGACTTTC.

Many counts were recorded for this clonotype. This chain uses TRBV6-5 with TRBJ2-7; 10 bases map to TRBD1. Germline CDR1 MNHEY, CDR2 SVGAGI. V was clipped by 0 bases and J by 4 bases; unmatched bases: 12. There are 18 residues in the CDR3. The CDR3 region has the DNA TGTGCCAGCAGTTACTCGAAGTATGGTTCGGGACAGGGGTACGAGCAGTACTTC. Translation gives CASSYSKYGSGQGYEQYF.

As regards this clonotype: One end of the junction varies from germline; a read error may be responsible. The V call is TRBV10-2, the J call TRBJ2-7, with TRBD1 matching over 8 bases. Germline CDR1 and CDR2: WSHSY and SAAADI. This CDR3 has 9 amino acids. The chain's CDR3 is CASNAGTGF. The CDR3 DNA is TGCGCCAGCAACGCCGGGACAGGATTC.

This clonotype has only one observation. This chain uses TRBV9 with TRBJ1-4; 7 nucleotides agree with TRBD1. J gave up 0 bases and V 4 bases, and 9 bases lay outside the gene matches. This CDR3 is built from 17 residues. CDR1 is SGDLS and CDR2 is YYNGEE in the germline V gene. The CDR3 here is CASSTGTVTATNEKLFF. As DNA, the CDR3 is TGTGCCAGCAGCACCGGGACAGTTACTGCAACTAATGAAAAACTGTTTTTT.

The chain couples TRBV29-1 to TRBJ2-3, with TRBD2 matching 8 bases. Trimming removed 6 bases from V and 4 bases from J; junction bases left unmatched: 12. The CDR3 loop spans 15 amino acids. Germline V lookup: CDR1 SQVTM, CDR2 ANQGSEA. The CDR3 region has the DNA TGCAGCGTCGAGACCGGGACCGGGGGGGCAGATACGCAGTATTTT. Protein sequence: CSVETGTGGADTQYF.

The gene calls are TRBV5-1 and TRBJ1-1; D remains unclear. CDR1 and CDR2 from the germline V gene are SGHRS and YFSETQ. The CDR3 extends over 14 amino acids. V gave up 6 bases and J gave up 5 bases, with 17 bases separating them. CDR3 amino acids: CASNQQPPGTEAFF. CDR3 coding DNA: TGCGCCAGCAACCAACAGCCGCCCGGGACTGAAGCTTTCTTT. Variable domain in full (rest from reference TRBV5-1 and TRBJ1-1): KAGVTQTPRYLIKTRGQQVTLSCSPISGHRSVSWYQQTPGQGLQFLFEYFSETQRNKGNFPGRFSGRQFSNSRSEMNVSTLELGDSALYLCASNQQPPGTEAFFGQGTRLTVV.

This clonotype was found many times. The V and J genes are TRBV12-3 or TRBV12-4 and TRBJ2-5; the D gene is possibly TRBD2 (5 bases). CDR3 size: 12 residues. V dropped 7 bases and J dropped 7 bases, with 13 bases sitting between them. CDR3 bases: TGTGCCAGCAAGAGGGCGACGGGGACCCAGTACTTC. Amino acids: CASKRATGTQYF.

This clonotype was seen many times. J is TRBJ1-1 and V is TRBV6-5; D is ambiguous. The V end was cut by 4 bases, the J end by 1 base, with 10 bases between. The germline V gene encodes CDR1 MNHEY and CDR2 SVGAGI. The CDR3 loop spans 14 amino acids. CDR3 DNA sequence: TGTGCCAGCAGTTGGTCAGTCCCGAACACTGAAGCTTTCTTT. Its protein is CASSWSVPNTEAFF.

This clonotype was picked up one time. This chain links TRBV12-3 or TRBV12-4 with TRBJ2-2, with D perhaps assigned TRBD1 or TRBD2 (6 bases each). The CDR3 length is 14 residues. V shed 6 bases and J shed 4 bases, with 12 bases lying between them. CDR3 amino acids: CASSQGRGTGELFF. The CDR3 DNA reads as TGTGCCAGCAGCCAGGGGCGGGGCACCGGGGAGCTGTTTTTT.